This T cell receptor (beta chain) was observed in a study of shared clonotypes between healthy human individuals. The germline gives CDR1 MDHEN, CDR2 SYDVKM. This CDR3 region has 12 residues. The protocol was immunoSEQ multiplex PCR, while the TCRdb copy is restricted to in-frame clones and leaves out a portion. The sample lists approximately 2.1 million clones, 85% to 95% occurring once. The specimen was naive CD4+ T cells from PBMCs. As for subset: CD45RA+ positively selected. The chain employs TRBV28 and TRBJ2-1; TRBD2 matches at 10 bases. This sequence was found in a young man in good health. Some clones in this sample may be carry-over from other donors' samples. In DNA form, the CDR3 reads TGTGCTAGTGGGCTAGCGGGAGCTGAGCAGTTCTTC. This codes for CASGLAGAEQFF.